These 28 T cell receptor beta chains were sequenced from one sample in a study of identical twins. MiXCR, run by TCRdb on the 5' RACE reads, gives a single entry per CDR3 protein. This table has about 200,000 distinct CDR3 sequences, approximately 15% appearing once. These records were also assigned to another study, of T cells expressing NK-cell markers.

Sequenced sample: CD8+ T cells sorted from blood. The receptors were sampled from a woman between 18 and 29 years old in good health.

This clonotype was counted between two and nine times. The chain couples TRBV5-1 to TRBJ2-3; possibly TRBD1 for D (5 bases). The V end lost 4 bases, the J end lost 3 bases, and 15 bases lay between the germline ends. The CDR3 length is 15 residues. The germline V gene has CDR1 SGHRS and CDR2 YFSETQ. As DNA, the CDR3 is TGCGCCAGCAGCGCGGACATCACCGAAACAGATACGCAGTATTTT. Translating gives CASSADITETDTQYF.

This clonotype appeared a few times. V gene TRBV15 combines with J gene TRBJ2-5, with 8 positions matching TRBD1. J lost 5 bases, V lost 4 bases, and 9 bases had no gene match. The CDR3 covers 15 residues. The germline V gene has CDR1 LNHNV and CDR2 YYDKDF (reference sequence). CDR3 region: CATSKRTGMIETQYF. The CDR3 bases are TGTGCCACCAGCAAACGGACAGGGATGATTGAGACCCAGTACTTC. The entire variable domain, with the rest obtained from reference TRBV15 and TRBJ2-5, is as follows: DAMVIQNPRYQVTQFGKPVTLSCSQTLNHNVMYWYQQKSSQAPKLLFHYYDKDFNNEADTPDNFQSRRPNTSFCFLDIRSPGLGDTAMYLCATSKRTGMIETQYFGPGTRLLVL.

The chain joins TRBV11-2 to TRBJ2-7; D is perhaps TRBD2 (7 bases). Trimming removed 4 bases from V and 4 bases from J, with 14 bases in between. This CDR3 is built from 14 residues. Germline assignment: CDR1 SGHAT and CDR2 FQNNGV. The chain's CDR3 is CASSWGRESYEQYF. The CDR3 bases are TGTGCCAGCAGCTGGGGGCGGGAGTCTTACGAGCAGTACTTC.

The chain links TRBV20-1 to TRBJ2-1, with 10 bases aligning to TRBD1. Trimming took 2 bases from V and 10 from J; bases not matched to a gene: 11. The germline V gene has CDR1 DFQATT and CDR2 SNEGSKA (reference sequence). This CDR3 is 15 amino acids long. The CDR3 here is CSARSSRDRGGEQFF. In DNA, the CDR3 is TGCAGTGCTAGAAGTTCCCGGGACAGGGGAGGGGAGCAGTTCTTC.

CDR3 bases: TGTGCCAGCAGTTTAATGAGCAATCAGCCCCAGCATTTT. Encoded protein: CASSLMSNQPQHF. The chain links TRBV27 to TRBJ1-5; no clear D. Germline CDR1 and CDR2: MNHEY and SMNVEV (reference sequence). This CDR3 region has 13 residues. The V end was cut by 2 bases, the J end by 1 base, with 3 bases between.

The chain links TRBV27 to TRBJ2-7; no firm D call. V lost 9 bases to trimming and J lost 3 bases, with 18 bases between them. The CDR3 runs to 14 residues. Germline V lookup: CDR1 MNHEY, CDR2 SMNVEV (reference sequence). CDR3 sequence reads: CASSVGFVGYEQYF. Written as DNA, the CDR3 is TGTGCCAGTTCGGTCGGCTTCGTAGGCTACGAGCAGTACTTC.

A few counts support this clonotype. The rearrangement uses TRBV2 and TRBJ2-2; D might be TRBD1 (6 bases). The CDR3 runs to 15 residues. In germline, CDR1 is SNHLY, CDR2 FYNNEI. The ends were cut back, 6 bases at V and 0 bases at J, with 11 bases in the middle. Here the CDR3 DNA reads TGTGCCAGCAGCCTCGGGACAACGAACACCGGGGAGCTGTTTTTT. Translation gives CASSLGTTNTGELFF. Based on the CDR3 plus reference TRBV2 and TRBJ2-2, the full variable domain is EPEVTQTPSHQVTQMGQEVILRCVPISNHLYFYWYRQILGQKVEFLVSFYNNEISEKSEIFDDQFSVERPDGSNFTLKIRSTKLEDSAMYFCASSLGTTNTGELFFGEGSRLTVL.

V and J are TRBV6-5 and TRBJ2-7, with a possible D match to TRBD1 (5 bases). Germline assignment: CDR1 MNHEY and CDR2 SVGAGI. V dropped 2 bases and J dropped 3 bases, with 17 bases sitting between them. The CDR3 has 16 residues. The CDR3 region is CASSYETGSSYYEQYF. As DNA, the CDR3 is TGTGCCAGCAGTTACGAAACAGGTTCTTCTTACTACGAGCAGTACTTC.

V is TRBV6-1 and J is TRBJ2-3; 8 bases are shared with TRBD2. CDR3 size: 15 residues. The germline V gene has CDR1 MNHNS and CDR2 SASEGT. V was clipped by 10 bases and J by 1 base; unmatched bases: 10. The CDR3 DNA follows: TGTGCCACAGGAATCAAACTAGCGGGCACAGATACGCAGTATTTT. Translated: CATGIKLAGTDTQYF.

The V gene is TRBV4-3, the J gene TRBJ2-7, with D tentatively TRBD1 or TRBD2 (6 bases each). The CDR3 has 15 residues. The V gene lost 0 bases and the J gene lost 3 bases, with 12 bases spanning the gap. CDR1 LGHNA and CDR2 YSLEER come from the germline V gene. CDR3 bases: TGCGCCAGCAGCCAAGAGACGGGGGCAATCTACGAGCAGTACTTC. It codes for CASSQETGAIYEQYF.

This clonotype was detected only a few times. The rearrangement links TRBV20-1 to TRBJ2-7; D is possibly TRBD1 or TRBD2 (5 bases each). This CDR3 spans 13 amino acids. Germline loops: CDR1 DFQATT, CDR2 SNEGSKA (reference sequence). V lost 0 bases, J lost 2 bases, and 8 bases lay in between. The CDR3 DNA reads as TGCAGTGCTAGAGACGGGGCCCCCTACGAGCAGTACTTC. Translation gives CSARDGAPYEQYF.

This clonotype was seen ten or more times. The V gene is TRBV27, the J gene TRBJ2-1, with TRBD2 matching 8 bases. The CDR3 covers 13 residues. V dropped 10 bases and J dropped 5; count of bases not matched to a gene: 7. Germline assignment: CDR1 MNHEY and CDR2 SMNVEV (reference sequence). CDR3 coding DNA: TGTGCCATCGGACCAGCGGGGGACAATGAGCAGTTCTTC. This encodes CAIGPAGDNEQFF.

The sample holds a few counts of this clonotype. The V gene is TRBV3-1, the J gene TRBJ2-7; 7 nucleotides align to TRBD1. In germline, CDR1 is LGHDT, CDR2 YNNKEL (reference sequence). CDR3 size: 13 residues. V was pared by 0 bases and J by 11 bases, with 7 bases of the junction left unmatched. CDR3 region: CASSQERATGKYF. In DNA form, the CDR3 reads TGTGCCAGCAGCCAAGAAAGGGCGACAGGGAAGTACTTC.

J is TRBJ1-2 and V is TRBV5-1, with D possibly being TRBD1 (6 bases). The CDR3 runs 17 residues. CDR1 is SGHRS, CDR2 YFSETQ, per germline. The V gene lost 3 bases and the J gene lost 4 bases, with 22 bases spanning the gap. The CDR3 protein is CASSWRGHDIHPYGYTF. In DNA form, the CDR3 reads TGCGCCAGCAGCTGGAGGGGACACGATATCCACCCCTATGGCTACACCTTC.

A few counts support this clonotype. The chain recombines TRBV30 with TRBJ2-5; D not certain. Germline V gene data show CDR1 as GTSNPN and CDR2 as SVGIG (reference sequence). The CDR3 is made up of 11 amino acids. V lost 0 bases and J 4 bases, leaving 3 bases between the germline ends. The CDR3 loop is CAWSVVETQYF. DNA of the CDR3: TGTGCCTGGAGTGTAGTAGAGACCCAGTACTTC.

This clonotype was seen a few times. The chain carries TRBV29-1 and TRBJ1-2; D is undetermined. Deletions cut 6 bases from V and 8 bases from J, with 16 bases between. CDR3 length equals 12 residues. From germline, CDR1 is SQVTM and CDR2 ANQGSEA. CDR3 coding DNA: TGCAGCGTCCCCAGGCTGGGAGCCGGCTACACCTTC. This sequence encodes CSVPRLGAGYTF.

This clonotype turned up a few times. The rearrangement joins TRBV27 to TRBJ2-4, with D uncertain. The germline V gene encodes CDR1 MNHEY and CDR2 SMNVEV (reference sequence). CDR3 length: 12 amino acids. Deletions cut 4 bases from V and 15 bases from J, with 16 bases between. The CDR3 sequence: CASSSGQSRVYF. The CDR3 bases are TGTGCCAGCAGTTCGGGCCAATCGCGTGTGTACTTC.

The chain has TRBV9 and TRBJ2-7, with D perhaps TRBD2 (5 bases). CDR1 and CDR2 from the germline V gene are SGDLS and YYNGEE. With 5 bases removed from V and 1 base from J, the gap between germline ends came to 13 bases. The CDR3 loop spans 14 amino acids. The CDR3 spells CASSGSRASYEQYF. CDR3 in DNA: TGTGCCAGCAGTGGATCGCGGGCTTCCTACGAGCAGTACTTC.

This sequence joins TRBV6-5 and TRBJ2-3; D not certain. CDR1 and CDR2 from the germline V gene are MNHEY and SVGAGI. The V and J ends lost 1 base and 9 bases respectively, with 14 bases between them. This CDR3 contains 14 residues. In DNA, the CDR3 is TGTGCCAGCAGTTACTTCGGACGTGGCTCGACGCAGTATTTT. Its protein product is CASSYFGRGSTQYF.

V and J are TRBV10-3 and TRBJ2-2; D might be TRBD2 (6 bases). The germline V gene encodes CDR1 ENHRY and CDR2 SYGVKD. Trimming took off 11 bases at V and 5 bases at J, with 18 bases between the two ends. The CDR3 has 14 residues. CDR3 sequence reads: CAAAGGLGTGELFF. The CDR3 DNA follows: TGTGCCGCGGCAGGAGGGTTGGGGACCGGGGAGCTGTTTTTT.

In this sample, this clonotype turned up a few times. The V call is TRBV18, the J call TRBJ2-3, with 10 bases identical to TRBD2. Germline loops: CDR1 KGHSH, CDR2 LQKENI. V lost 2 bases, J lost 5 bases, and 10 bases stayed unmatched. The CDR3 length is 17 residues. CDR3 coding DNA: TGTGCCAGCTCACCAGTGCCCAGCGGGAGGGCCGGAGATACGCAGTATTTT. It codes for CASSPVPSGRAGDTQYF.

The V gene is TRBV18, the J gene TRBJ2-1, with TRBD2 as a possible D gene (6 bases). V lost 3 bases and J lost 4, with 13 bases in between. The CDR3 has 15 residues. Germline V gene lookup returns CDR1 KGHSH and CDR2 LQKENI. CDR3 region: CASSPRDSGYNEQFF. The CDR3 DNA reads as TGTGCCAGCTCACCCCGGGATAGCGGATACAATGAGCAGTTCTTC. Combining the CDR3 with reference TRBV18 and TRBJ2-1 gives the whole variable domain NAGVMQNPRHLVRRRGQEARLRCSPMKGHSHVYWYRQLPEEGLKFMVYLQKENIIDESGMPKERFSAEFPKEGPSILRIQQVVRGDSAAYFCASSPRDSGYNEQFFGPGTRLTVL.

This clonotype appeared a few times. The CDR3 here is CASSGGFGQETQYF. The CDR3 DNA sequence: TGTGCCAGCAGCGGGGGGTTTGGACAAGAGACCCAGTACTTC. The rearrangement joins TRBV6-1 to TRBJ2-5; 7 nucleotides agree with TRBD2. Germline lookup yields CDR1 MNHNS and CDR2 SASEGT. The CDR3 spans 14 residues. V trimming: 6 bases; J trimming: 2 bases; junction bases outside the gene matches: 6.

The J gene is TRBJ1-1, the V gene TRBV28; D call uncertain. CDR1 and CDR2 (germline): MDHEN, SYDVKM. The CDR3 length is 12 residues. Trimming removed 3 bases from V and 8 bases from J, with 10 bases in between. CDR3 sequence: CASSFPRFEAFF. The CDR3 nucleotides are TGTGCCAGCAGTTTCCCTAGATTCGAAGCTTTCTTT.

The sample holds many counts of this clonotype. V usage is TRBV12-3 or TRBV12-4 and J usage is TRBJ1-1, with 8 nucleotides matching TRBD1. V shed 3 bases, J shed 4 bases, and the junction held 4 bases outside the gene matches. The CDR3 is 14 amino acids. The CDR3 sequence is CASSLTGDGTEAFF. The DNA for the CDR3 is TGTGCCAGCAGTTTGACAGGGGACGGCACTGAAGCTTTCTTT.

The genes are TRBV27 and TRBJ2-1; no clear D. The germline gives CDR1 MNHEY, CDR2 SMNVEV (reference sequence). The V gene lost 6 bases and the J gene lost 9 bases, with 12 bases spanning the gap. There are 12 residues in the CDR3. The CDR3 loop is CASSHDTFEQFF. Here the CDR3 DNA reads TGTGCCAGCAGCCACGACACTTTTGAGCAGTTCTTC.

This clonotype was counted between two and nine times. The CDR3 DNA reads TGTGCCAGCAGTTCCACGATTGAATCACCCCTCCACTTT. This translates into CASSSTIESPLHF. The chain employs TRBV6-5 and TRBJ1-6; no clear D gene. Germline V gene data show CDR1 as MNHEY and CDR2 as SVGAGI. This CDR3 contains 13 residues. V lost 4 bases, J lost 10 bases, and 11 bases lay in between.

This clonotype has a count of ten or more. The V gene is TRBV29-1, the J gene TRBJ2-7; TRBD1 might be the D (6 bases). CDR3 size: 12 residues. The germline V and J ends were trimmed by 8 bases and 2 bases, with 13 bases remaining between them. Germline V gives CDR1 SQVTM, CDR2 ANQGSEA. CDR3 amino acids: CSIKGVTYEQYF. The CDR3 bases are TGCAGCATAAAGGGGGTTACCTACGAGCAGTACTTC.